This T cell receptor beta chain was retrieved from a study of T cell responses to AZD1222 COVID-19 vaccine. The CDR3 extends over 16 amino acids. The method was immunoSEQ multiplex PCR; TCRdb's version includes in-frame clones alone and lacks a portion of them. In the table there are some 180,000 clones, nearly 95% of which are singletons. Both about-4-week and about-12-week second-dose recipients were combined. Note on this clone: Its antigen remains unidentified.

Findings and limits, study-wide: Donors were chiefly white British, with a greater number of females, and clonal diversity was perhaps underestimated. The reported proportion of spike-specific TCRs targeting unmutated variant regions was nearly half.

Sequences were derived from peripheral blood, sampled 28 days after the second AZD1222 dose. The receptor was derived from an adult who received the AZD1222 COVID-19 vaccine. This chain joins TRBV21-1 and TRBJ2-1; no check of the table's D call, TRBD1, against the DNA was made. TRBV21-1 is given as a pseudogene. The CDR3 coding sequence is TGTGCCAGCAGCAGGCGAGAGACAGGGGTTTACAATGAGCAGTTCTTC. This gives the protein CASSRRETGVYNEQFF.